The rows below give T cell receptor beta chains drawn from one sample of a study of blood T cells in healthy people across ages. From the 5' RACE reads, TCRdb called clonotypes with MiXCR, one entry per CDR3 protein. Of fewer than 1,000,000 distinct CDR3 sequences listed, about half are singletons. What was sequenced was blood. Receptors were obtained from a man older than 75 in good health. Each CDR3 is given with its conserved first and last residue. The D gene is left open where the match is weak. Size is omitted from some rows. Given values are once, few, many or a class for expanded clones.

J gene	clone size	V gene	D gene	CDR3 protein	CDR3 DNA
TRBJ2-1	NA	TRBV14	NA	CASSQDGPGRGMDEQFF	TGTGCCAGCAGCCAAGACGGTCCCGGGAGAGGGATGGACGAGCAGTTCTTC
TRBJ2-3	NA	TRBV2	TRBD2	CASSEGVAGGPTDTQYF	TGTGCCAGCAGTGAAGGAGTGGCGGGAGGGCCCACAGATACGCAGTATTTT
TRBJ2-4	few	TRBV14	NA	CASNMGDPKNIQYF	TGTGCCAGCAATATGGGGGACCCCAAAAACATTCAGTACTTC
TRBJ2-5	NA	TRBV7-2	TRBD1	CASSRRGQGNQETQYF	TGTGCCAGCAGCCGCAGGGGACAGGGGAACCAAGAGACCCAGTACTTC
TRBJ2-5	few	TRBV12-3/TRBV12-4	NA	CASSSNRVEQYF	TGTGCCAGCAGTTCCAACCGGGTTGAGCAGTACTTC
TRBJ2-7	NA	TRBV18	TRBD2	CASSGDSRSYEQYF	TGTGCCAGCAGCGGGGACTCTCGCTCCTACGAGCAGTACTTC
TRBJ2-3	NA	TRBV12-3/TRBV12-4	NA	CASRGVRPDTQYF	TGTGCCAGCAGAGGCGTCAGGCCAGATACGCAGTATTTT
TRBJ2-4	NA	TRBV20-1	NA	CSARDRNVMNIQYF	TGCAGTGCTAGAGATCGGAACGTAATGAACATTCAGTACTTC
TRBJ2-3	NA	TRBV7-2	NA	CASSSDGHSTDTQYF	TGTGCCAGCAGTTCCGACGGTCACTCCACAGATACGCAGTATTTT
TRBJ1-2	few	TRBV5-1	NA	CASSLDNLGYGYTF	TGCGCCAGCAGCTTGGACAATTTGGGCTATGGCTACACCTTC
TRBJ2-7	NA	TRBV7-2	NA	CASSPDPYEQYF	TGTGCCAGCAGCCCCGATCCCTACGAGCAGTACTTC
TRBJ2-1	few	TRBV6-2/TRBV6-3	NA	CASSYRARGPHGNEQFF	TGTGCCAGCAGTTACAGGGCCAGGGGACCCCATGGGAATGAGCAGTTCTTC
TRBJ2-1	NA	TRBV19	TRBD2	CASSRLAGDGYNEQFF	TGTGCCAGTAGTAGGTTAGCGGGAGACGGGTACAATGAGCAGTTCTTC
TRBJ2-7	few	TRBV7-2	TRBD2	CASSLQREFFEQYF	TGTGCCAGCAGCTTACAGCGGGAGTTCTTCGAGCAGTACTTC
TRBJ2-7	NA	TRBV4-3	TRBD1	CASSQGGQRTVEQYF	TGCGCCAGCAGCCAAGGGGGACAGCGGACGGTGGAGCAGTACTTC
TRBJ1-2	NA	TRBV7-9	NA	CASSNRETTFYGYTF	TGTGCCAGCAGCAACCGGGAGACTACCTTCTATGGCTACACCTTC
TRBJ2-1	many	TRBV11-2	NA	CASSSEIYNEQFF	TGTGCCAGCAGCTCCGAGATCTACAATGAGCAGTTCTTC
TRBJ2-7	NA	TRBV7-7	TRBD2	CASSLRTVNLAGIVYEQYF	TGTGCTAGCAGCTTACGGACAGTTAACTTAGCGGGAATTGTCTACGAGCAGTACTTC
TRBJ2-6	few	TRBV7-2	NA	CASSHLSGANVLTF	TGTGCCAGCAGCCACCTCTCTGGGGCCAACGTCCTGACTTTC
TRBJ2-7	NA	TRBV30	TRBD1	CTWNGQGGGEQYF	TGTACCTGGAATGGACAGGGCGGTGGCGAGCAGTACTTC
TRBJ2-7	NA	TRBV7-8	NA	CASSPRVGSSYKQYF	TGTGCCAGCAGCCCTAGAGTAGGATCCTCCTACAAGCAGTACTTC
TRBJ2-1	many	TRBV2	NA	CASRGDSRNEQFF	TGTGCCAGCAGGGGAGACAGTCGCAATGAGCAGTTCTTC
TRBJ2-1	few	TRBV7-2	TRBD2	CASSLASGSGNEQFF	TGTGCCAGCAGCTTGGCTAGCGGGAGTGGAAATGAGCAGTTCTTC
TRBJ2-6	NA	TRBV7-8	NA	CASSVGPCSGANVLTF	TGTGCCAGCAGCGTAGGACCCTGCTCTGGGGCCAACGTCCTGACTTTC
TRBJ2-1	few	TRBV2	TRBD2	CASSEAVGLATEQFF	TGTGCCAGCAGTGAAGCGGTAGGACTAGCAACTGAGCAGTTCTTC
TRBJ2-5	NA	TRBV7-6	TRBD1	CASSIAADRAETQYF	TGTGCCAGCAGCATAGCAGCGGACAGGGCAGAGACCCAGTACTTC
TRBJ2-1	once	TRBV20-1	NA	CSARTHVDNEQFF	TGCAGTGCTAGAACCCATGTGGACAATGAGCAGTTCTTC
TRBJ2-2	few	TRBV5-1	NA	CASSLEGSLGTGELFF	TGCGCCAGCAGCTTGGAGGGGAGCCTTGGGACCGGGGAGCTGTTTTTT
TRBJ2-4	NA	TRBV7-2	NA	CASSPGRGQGRYIQYF	TGTGCCAGCAGCCCGGGACGGGGCCAAGGGAGATACATTCAGTACTTC
TRBJ2-2	NA	TRBV6-2/TRBV6-3	NA	CASSHGGVTTGELFF	TGTGCCAGCAGTCATGGGGGAGTGACCACCGGGGAGCTGTTTTTT
TRBJ1-2	NA	TRBV30	TRBD1	CVWSAGQSYTF	TGTGTCTGGAGCGCGGGACAGAGTTACACCTTC
TRBJ2-5	NA	TRBV5-4	TRBD2	CASSSRPLAGMPNEQYF	TGTGCCAGCAGCTCCCGACCTCTAGCGGGGATGCCCAATGAGCAGTACTTC
TRBJ2-3	once	TRBV20-1	TRBD2	CSAAGERVDTQYF	TGCAGTGCTGCGGGGGAACGGGTAGATACGCAGTATTTT
TRBJ1-2	NA	TRBV10-3	TRBD1	CAISERKGQGASGCTF	TGTGCCATCAGTGAGAGGAAGGGACAGGGGGCGTCTGGCTGCACCTTC
TRBJ2-5	few	TRBV14	NA	CASSQVRGETQYF	TGTGCCAGCAGCCAAGTCCGCGGGGAGACCCAGTACTTC
TRBJ2-6	NA	TRBV7-2	NA	CASSSSTTGANVLTF	TGTGCCAGCAGCTCTTCAACTACTGGGGCCAACGTCCTGACTTTC
TRBJ2-1	NA	TRBV4-3	TRBD1	CASSQRGQGAPDNEQFF	TGCGCCAGCAGCCAAAGAGGACAGGGGGCGCCCGACAATGAGCAGTTCTTC
TRBJ1-5	few	TRBV4-1	NA	CASSQDPTGLVGSNQPQHF	TGCGCCAGCAGCCAAGATCCAACAGGGTTGGTGGGAAGCAATCAGCCCCAGCATTTT
TRBJ2-5	few	TRBV19	NA	CASSSREKGETQYF	TGTGCCAGTAGTAGCCGCGAGAAAGGGGAGACCCAGTACTTC